A selection of T cell receptor beta chains follows, all from one sample in a study of PD-L1 blockade in urothelial cancer. Assay: immunoSEQ multiplex PCR; the TCRdb copy retains only in-frame clones and omits some. Here the sample spans approximately 110,000 clones, around 90% being singletons. The starting material was PBMCs, obtained around atezolizumab (anti-PD-L1) treatment. The source of these receptors is a man aged 55 to 70 with urothelial cancer. Each CDR3 is given with its conserved first and last residue. The order of the fields is V gene, J gene, D gene, clone size, CDR3 DNA, CDR3 protein. A D gene is named only where the DNA matches it firmly. Size tells how often a clone was seen (once, few, many) or the class of an expanded clone, and some rows leave it out.

>TRBV19|TRBJ1-1|TRBD1|NA
TGTGCCAGTAGTATAGTCGGGACAGGGGGCTTCCGGGGCACTGAAGCTTTCTTT
CASSIVGTGGFRGTEAFF
>TRBV19|TRBJ1-2|TRBD1|NA
TGTGCCAGTGCCAGGGGGCTACTGAATGGCTACACCTTC
CASARGLLNGYTF
>TRBV5-4|TRBJ2-3|TRBD1|once
TGTGCCAGCAGCTTAACGGGACAGGGCGTGACAGATACGCAGTATTTT
CASSLTGQGVTDTQYF
>TRBV7-2|TRBJ2-1|TRBD2|NA
TGTGCCAGCAGCTTAAACGGGAGGGAGGGGAGAGGGTTCTTC
CASSLNGREGRGFF
>TRBV6-5|TRBJ1-1|TRBD1|NA
TGTGCCAGCAGACCGGGACAGATCATGAACACTGAAGCTTTCTTT
CASRPGQIMNTEAFF
>TRBV28|TRBJ1-3|NA|NA
TGTGCCAGCAGTCCCCCTAGACAGGGAAACACCATATATTTT
CASSPPRQGNTIYF
>TRBV7-9|TRBJ1-2|NA|NA
TGTGCCAGCAGCTTAGTGGTAGGGGGAGATGGCTACACCTTC
CASSLVVGGDGYTF
>TRBV2|TRBJ1-1|NA|NA
TGTGCCAGCAGTACCTCGGGGACACTTACTGAAGCTTTCTTT
CASSTSGTLTEAFF
>TRBV14|TRBJ2-1|NA|NA
TGTGCCAGCAGCCGGGTAGTCAGGGGTAATGAGCAGTTCTTC
CASSRVVRGNEQFF
>TRBV9|TRBJ2-5|NA|NA
TGTGCCAGCAGCGTCAGTACGGGCCAAGAGACCCAGTACTTC
CASSVSTGQETQYF
>TRBV25-1|TRBJ2-7|TRBD1|NA
TGTGCCAGCAGTGCCAAGGGACAGATGTCCTACGAGCAGTACTTC
CASSAKGQMSYEQYF
>TRBV5-1|TRBJ1-3|NA|NA
TGCGCCAGCAGAGGGGTGAGCTCTGGAAACACCATATATTTT
CASRGVSSGNTIYF
>TRBV4-3|TRBJ2-2|NA|NA
TGCGCCAGCAGCCAAGGGGGGGCGGGGGCGAACGGGGAGCTGTTTTTT
CASSQGGAGANGELFF
>TRBV4-1|TRBJ2-6|NA|few
TGCGCCAGCAGCCAGCAAGAGGCCGGGGCCAACGTCCTGACTTTC
CASSQQEAGANVLTF
>TRBV16|TRBJ2-7|TRBD1|NA
TGTGCCAGCAGCCAATCGGGACAGACCTACGAGCAGTACTTC
CASSQSGQTYEQYF
>TRBV7-8|TRBJ2-3|TRBD2|NA
TGTGCCAGCAACCCTCGGGGGGGCCTAGACCCAGATACGCAGTATTTT
CASNPRGGLDPDTQYF
>TRBV5-1|TRBJ2-7|NA|NA
TGCGCCAGCAGCCACGGAGTGAGGGAGTCCTACGAGCAGTACTTC
CASSHGVRESYEQYF
>TRBV19|TRBJ2-7|NA|once
TGTGCCAGTTTGGATCGGGAGTCTGGACAGTACTTC
CASLDRESGQYF
>TRBV6-1|TRBJ2-2|TRBD2|NA
TGTGCCAGCAGTGAGCGGGGGGTGAACACCGGGGAGCTGTTTTTT
CASSERGVNTGELFF
>TRBV9|TRBJ2-3|TRBD2|NA
TGTGCCAGCACCCGTAGCGGGGGGGCCGGAGATACGCAGTATTTT
CASTRSGGAGDTQYF
>TRBV28|TRBJ2-7|TRBD2|NA
TGTGCCAGCAGTTTATTCGGGGAGGGGTACGAGCAGTACTTC
CASSLFGEGYEQYF
>TRBV7-9|TRBJ2-7|NA|NA
TGTGCCAGCGGCCGAGGGTACAGGGAAGACGAGCAGTACTTC
CASGRGYREDEQYF
>TRBV6-1|TRBJ2-7|TRBD1|NA
TGTGCCAGCACCTGGGACAGGAGGAAATACGAGCAGTACTTC
CASTWDRRKYEQYF
>TRBV27|TRBJ2-7|NA|NA
TGTGCCAGCAGCGGATCGGGGGTCTACGAGCAGTACTTC
CASSGSGVYEQYF
>TRBV11-2|TRBJ1-1|NA|NA
TGTGCCAGCAGCTTAGATGGTGCTGGGGGAGGTGGCACTGAAGCTTTCTTT
CASSLDGAGGGGTEAFF
>TRBV2|TRBJ2-5|NA|NA
TGTGCCAGCAGCAACGACAGAGAGACCCAGTACTTC
CASSNDRETQYF
>TRBV19|TRBJ1-2|NA|NA
TGTGCCAGTAGTATCGGAGGGGCTGGGGGCTACACCTTC
CASSIGGAGGYTF
>TRBV7-2|TRBJ2-3|NA|NA
TGTGCCAGCAGCTCCTTTCTCGTGGATACGCAGTATTTT
CASSSFLVDTQYF
>TRBV6-4|TRBJ1-6|TRBD1|medium-sized
TGTGCCAGCAGTGACGGACAGGGTAATTCACCCCTCCACTTT
CASSDGQGNSPLHF
>TRBV15|TRBJ2-1|TRBD1|NA
TGTGCCACCAGCAGAGAGAGTACAGGGGGCTACAATGAGCAGTTCTTC
CATSRESTGGYNEQFF
>TRBV18|TRBJ2-7|NA|NA
TGTGCCAGCTCACCGTCGGTCTTATTCGAAGAGCAGTACTTC
CASSPSVLFEEQYF
>TRBV6-6|TRBJ1-5|NA|NA
TGTGCCAGCAGTTACTCCGGGGTCGGGCAGCCCCAGCATTTT
CASSYSGVGQPQHF
>TRBV7-9|TRBJ1-5|TRBD1|NA
TGTGCCAGCAGCTTAGGACAGGGGGCCAATCAGCCCCAGCATTTT
CASSLGQGANQPQHF
>TRBV4-2|TRBJ2-3|TRBD1|NA
TGTGCCAGCAGCCAGAGACAGGGTATTTATGTGGCAGATACGCAGTATTTT
CASSQRQGIYVADTQYF
>TRBV4-2|TRBJ2-5|TRBD2|NA
TGTGCCAGCAGCCAAGCTAGCGGCGAAGAGACCCAGTACTTC
CASSQASGEETQYF
>TRBV12-2|TRBJ1-2|NA|NA
TGTGCAAGTCGACCCACAGATGGCTACACCTTC
CASRPTDGYTF
>TRBV5-1|TRBJ2-5|TRBD2|NA
TGCGCCAGCAGCACTGTGGGGGGGACTAGCGGGAGCAGTGAGACCCAGTACTTC
CASSTVGGTSGSSETQYF
>TRBV6-4|TRBJ2-3|TRBD2|NA
TGTGCCAGCAGTGCCCTAGCGGGAAGCACAGATACGCAGTATTTT
CASSALAGSTDTQYF
>TRBV30|TRBJ1-4|TRBD1|NA
TGTGCCTGTCCCCTCAGGGGGCAACATGAAAAACTGTTTTTT
CACPLRGQHEKLFF
>TRBV7-2|TRBJ2-5|TRBD2|NA
TGTGCCAGCAGCTCCTCGGGACTAAGGGGAGAGACCCAGTACTTC
CASSSSGLRGETQYF
>TRBV19|TRBJ2-1|NA|NA
TGTGCCAGTAGTATTAGATCGTACAGTCCAAGCTCCTACAATGAGCAGTTCTTC
CASSIRSYSPSSYNEQFF
>TRBV7-9|TRBJ1-1|NA|NA
TGTGCCAGCAGCCCTATGGGGCAGACTTCGAACACTGAAGCTTTCTTT
CASSPMGQTSNTEAFF
>TRBV15|TRBJ1-1|NA|NA
TGTGCCACCAGCCCGGGGGGGCATGAGTCTGAAGCTTTCTTT
CATSPGGHESEAFF
>TRBV19|TRBJ1-3|NA|NA
TGTGCCAGTAGTATAATGCCGGTCTCTGGAAACACCATATATTTT
CASSIMPVSGNTIYF
>TRBV4-1|TRBJ2-7|TRBD2|few
TGCGCCAGCAGCCAGGGACGACTAGCGGGAGTTAGCTACGAGCAGTACTTC
CASSQGRLAGVSYEQYF
>TRBV6-1|TRBJ2-5|NA|once
TGTGCCAGTCAAGGACTGGCCCGTGAGACCCAGTACTTC
CASQGLARETQYF
>TRBV27|TRBJ1-5|NA|NA
TGTGCCAGCAGCGGACACGCCGCCGGGGGTCAGCCCCAGCATTTT
CASSGHAAGGQPQHF
>TRBV5-1|TRBJ2-7|NA|NA
TGCGCCAGCAGCTTGGCGCCGGGTTCCTACGAGCAGTACTTC
CASSLAPGSYEQYF
>TRBV5-1|TRBJ2-7|NA|NA
TGCGCCAGCAGCACCCGGGATTCCTACGAGCAGTACTTC
CASSTRDSYEQYF
>TRBV5-4|TRBJ1-2|TRBD1|NA
TGTGCCAGCAGCCCCTCCACAGGGGGCGCGTACTATGGCTACACCTTC
CASSPSTGGAYYGYTF
>TRBV27|TRBJ2-7|TRBD2|NA
TGTGCCAGCAAACCCGGGACTAGCGGGACCTACGAGCAGTACTTC
CASKPGTSGTYEQYF
>TRBV7-6|TRBJ2-3|TRBD2|NA
TGTGCCAGCAGCTCCCCGATAGCGGGAGGGCCCGCAGATACGCAGTATTTT
CASSSPIAGGPADTQYF
>TRBV2|TRBJ2-5|NA|NA
TGTGCCAGCAGTGAAGGCGGGATGAGGGAGACCCAGTACTTC
CASSEGGMRETQYF
>TRBV2|TRBJ2-6|TRBD1|NA
TGTGCCAGCAGATCAAGGACAGGGGGCAATGGGGCCAACGTCCTGACTTTC
CASRSRTGGNGANVLTF
>TRBV5-4|TRBJ2-1|NA|once
TGTGCCAGCAGGGCGGGGGCGGGAAGTTTGAACAATGAGCAGTTCTTC
CASRAGAGSLNNEQFF
>TRBV5-1|TRBJ1-2|NA|NA
TGCGCCAGCAGCCCGGACAGCGCTTCCCCCCCCTATGGCTACACCTTC
CASSPDSASPPYGYTF